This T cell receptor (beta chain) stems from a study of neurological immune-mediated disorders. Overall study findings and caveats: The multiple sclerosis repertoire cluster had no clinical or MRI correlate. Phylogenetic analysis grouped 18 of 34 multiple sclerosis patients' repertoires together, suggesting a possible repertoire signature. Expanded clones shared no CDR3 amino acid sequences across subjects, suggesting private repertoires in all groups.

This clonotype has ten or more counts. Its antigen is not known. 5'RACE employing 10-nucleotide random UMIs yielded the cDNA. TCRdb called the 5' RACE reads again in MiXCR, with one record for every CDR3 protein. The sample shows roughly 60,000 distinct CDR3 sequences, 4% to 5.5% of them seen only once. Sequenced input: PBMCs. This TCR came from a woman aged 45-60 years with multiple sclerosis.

CDR3 DNA sequence: TGCAGCCCGGGAGGGTTGAGGGCCAAAAACATTCAGTACTTC. This sequence encodes CSPGGLRAKNIQYF. The chain joins TRBV29-1 to TRBJ2-4; 8 bases align to TRBD2. V dropped 8 bases and J dropped 1; count of bases not matched to a gene: 7. Looked up from germline, CDR1 is SQVTM and CDR2 is ANQGSEA. This CDR3 has 14 residues.